A single sample is the source of the 5 T cell receptor beta chains below, sequenced in a study of blood T cell repertoires in COVID-19. Assay: immunoSEQ multiplex PCR; the TCRdb copy retains only in-frame clones and omits some. The sample has fewer than 150,000 clones, about 87% seen once. Sequencing was performed on peripheral blood. These receptors all stem from a human donor in a cohort sampled during active COVID-19.

This chain joins TRBV9 and TRBJ2-7, with D possibly being TRBD1 (5 bases). The V gene's germline CDR1 is SGDLS and CDR2 YYNGEE. Trimming shortened V by 0 bases and J by 6 bases, and 13 bases separated the two germline ends. This CDR3 region has 14 residues. The CDR3 DNA reads TGTGCCAGCAGCGTAGGGGGCCCCGTAGGCGAGCAGTACTTC. Protein product: CASSVGGPVGEQYF.

The chain is built from TRBV7-2 and TRBJ2-3; D remains unclear. This CDR3 contains 15 residues. Germline V lookup: CDR1 SGHTA, CDR2 FQGNSA. V was shortened by 2 bases and J by 3 bases, with 12 bases between the two germline ends. The CDR3 loop reads CASSLNGRATDTQYF. Written as DNA, the CDR3 is TGTGCCAGCAGCTTAAATGGCCGAGCGACAGATACGCAGTATTTT.

The V call is TRBV27, the J call TRBJ2-2; a weak D match, TRBD1 (6 bases). V lost 6 bases, J lost 0 bases, and 23 bases lay in between. This CDR3 is built from 19 residues. Germline values: CDR1 MNHEY, CDR2 SMNVEV (reference sequence). CDR3 sequence reads: CASSLAYPRQVSNTGELFF. The DNA of the CDR3 is TGTGCCAGCAGCTTAGCTTACCCCCGACAGGTTTCGAACACCGGGGAGCTGTTTTTT.

The chain combines TRBV19 with TRBJ2-2, with TRBD2 as a possible D gene (5 bases). Per the germline V gene, CDR1 is LNHDA and CDR2 is SQIVND (reference sequence). Deletions cut 8 bases from V and 2 bases from J, with 12 bases between. This CDR3 is 14 amino acids long. This chain's CDR3 is CASCRGRNTGELFF. CDR3 sequence (DNA): TGTGCCAGTTGCCGAGGGCGTAACACCGGGGAGCTGTTTTTT.

The chain has TRBV10-3 and TRBJ2-1; D is undetermined. Deletions cut 3 bases from V and 6 bases from J, with 9 bases between. The germline V gene encodes CDR1 ENHRY and CDR2 SYGVKD. The CDR3 extends over 13 amino acids. CDR3 coding DNA: TGTGCCATCAGTGATTGGCAGTCCAATGAGCAGTTCTTC. This sequence encodes CAISDWQSNEQFF.